This T cell receptor (beta chain) was identified during a study of blood T cell repertoires in COVID-19. The wider study: Collection of acute and convalescent COVID-19 samples took place in the United States, Italy and Spain. The cDNA or gDNA used as material had been derived from T cells, B-cell-depleted T cells, or PBMCs.

The germline V and J ends were trimmed by 6 bases and 4 bases, with 15 bases remaining between them. CDR1 and CDR2 (germline): MNHEY, SVGAGI. The CDR3 covers 15 residues. Per the study methods: Estimated nucleated cell counts came from reference gene primer amplification. Sequencing was performed with immunoSEQ multiplex PCR; in TCRdb, only in-frame clones are kept and a portion is missing. Clone size and V and J calls were adopted from that table, with D and trimming inferred from the DNA. The repertoire holds about 210,000 clones, with roughly 86% as singletons. The receptor was derived from a woman in her 50s with active or convalescent COVID-19. J is TRBJ2-2 and V is TRBV6-5; the D gene is possibly TRBD2 (6 bases). The source material was peripheral blood. CDR3 nucleotides: TGTGCCAGCAGGTGGACCATCGGGAGCACCGGGGAGCTGTTTTTT. As protein: CASRWTIGSTGELFF.